Listed below are T cell receptor beta chains from one sample, sequenced in a study of blood T cell repertoires in COVID-19. Using immunoSEQ multiplex PCR, the repertoire was profiled, and TCRdb retains in-frame clones only, with some absent. The top ten clones hold about 3% of a sample with approximately 160,000 clones, roughly 80% of them seen once. The specimen was peripheral blood. The receptors were sampled from a man aged 65-85 years with acute or convalescent COVID-19. CDR3s include the opening cysteine and the closing phenylalanine or tryptophan. D genes are given only for firm matches. Size is omitted from some rows. Given values are once, few, many or a class for expanded clones.

clone_size j_call v_call d_call cdr3_aa cdr3_nt
. TRBJ2-7 TRBV6-2/TRBV6-3 TRBD2 CASSPRLAGGPNEQYF TGTGCCAGCAGCCCCCGACTAGCGGGAGGGCCAAACGAGCAGTACTTC
. TRBJ2-7 TRBV5-1 . CASSSDTYEQYF TGCGCCAGCAGCTCGGACACCTACGAGCAGTACTTC
once TRBJ2-1 TRBV28 TRBD2 CASPPNVAGLGRNEQFF TGTGCCAGCCCCCCGAATGTAGCGGGACTAGGTCGAAATGAGCAGTTCTTC
. TRBJ2-5 TRBV7-9 TRBD2 CASSGGASGGSRTQYF TGTGCCAGCAGTGGAGGGGCTAGCGGGGGGTCCAGGACCCAGTACTTC
. TRBJ2-5 TRBV24-1 TRBD2 CATSDPSGGTQETQYF TGTGCCACCAGTGACCCTAGCGGGGGGACCCAAGAGACCCAGTACTTC
. TRBJ2-3 TRBV24-1 . CATSGVGARGTDTQYF TGTGCCACCAGTGGCGTGGGGGCGCGAGGCACAGATACGCAGTATTTT
once TRBJ2-3 TRBV2 TRBD1 CASHSGGDTQYF TGTGCCAGCCATTCAGGGGGTGATACGCAGTATTTT
. TRBJ2-3 TRBV24-1 . CATSDLFSLSTDTQYF TGTGCCACCAGTGATTTGTTTAGTCTAAGCACAGATACGCAGTATTTT
. TRBJ1-5 TRBV6-5 . CASAWARNQPQHF TGTGCCAGCGCTTGGGCACGCAATCAGCCCCAGCATTTT
few TRBJ1-3 TRBV5-1 . CASSSPSSGNTIYF TGCGCCAGCAGCAGCCCCTCATCTGGAAACACCATATATTTT
. TRBJ2-2 TRBV12-3/TRBV12-4 . CASSSFGELFF TGTGCCAGCAGCTCCTTCGGGGAGCTGTTTTTT
. TRBJ2-3 TRBV14 . CASSQGSLSSHTQYF TGTGCCAGCAGCCAGGGCAGTTTGTCCAGCCATACGCAGTATTTT
. TRBJ2-3 TRBV10-1 TRBD2 CASNSGGASRPQYF TGCGCCAGCAATAGCGGGGGGGCCTCTCGGCCGCAGTATTTT
. TRBJ1-6 TRBV6-5 TRBD1 CASSLGQNNNSPLHF TGTGCCAGCAGTTTGGGACAGAACAATAATTCACCCCTCCACTTT
. TRBJ2-3 TRBV28 TRBD1 CASSLDRTDTQYF TGTGCCAGCAGTTTGGACAGGACAGATACGCAGTATTTT
. TRBJ2-7 TRBV2 . CASSSVDTRDLEQYF TGTGCCAGCAGTTCCGTCGACACCCGTGATCTCGAGCAGTACTTC
once TRBJ1-1 TRBV6-5 TRBD1 CASSYFRTGRTEAFF TGTGCCAGCAGTTACTTCCGGACAGGCCGGACTGAAGCTTTCTTT
. TRBJ2-7 TRBV27 . CASSDGLNPYEQYF TGTGCCAGCAGTGACGGACTAAACCCCTACGAGCAGTACTTC
. TRBJ2-2 TRBV4-2 TRBD1 CASSPPGQGPTGELFF TGTGCCAGCAGCCCACCGGGACAGGGGCCCACCGGGGAGCTGTTTTTT
. TRBJ1-2 TRBV10-3 . CATFGAGAHRYTF TGTGCCACCTTCGGCGCGGGGGCCCATCGCTACACCTTC
medium-sized TRBJ1-2 TRBV14 TRBD1 CASSQAGQGKKNGYTF TGTGCCAGCAGCCAAGCGGGACAGGGCAAGAAAAATGGCTACACCTTC
. TRBJ1-2 TRBV19 . CASTPVRGNYGYTF TGTGCCAGTACCCCGGTTCGAGGGAACTATGGCTACACCTTC
. TRBJ2-7 TRBV5-4 TRBD2 CASSLLAGASEQYF TGTGCCAGCAGCTTGCTCGCGGGAGCGAGCGAGCAGTACTTC
. TRBJ2-2 TRBV9 . CASSEGLANTGELFF TGTGCCAGCAGCGAGGGGCTGGCGAACACCGGGGAGCTGTTTTTT
. TRBJ2-7 TRBV4-2 . CASSPATDVGEQYF TGTGCCAGCAGCCCAGCAACTGACGTCGGGGAGCAGTACTTC
. TRBJ1-2 TRBV4-1 . CASSQITGLGYGYTF TGCGCCAGCAGCCAGATCACAGGGTTAGGGTATGGCTACACCTTC
. TRBJ1-1 TRBV7-9 . CASSPYGEADNTEAFF TGTGCCAGCAGCCCCTACGGGGAGGCGGATAACACTGAAGCTTTCTTT
. TRBJ2-3 TRBV5-4 TRBD2 CASSIGRGSDTQYF TGTGCCAGCAGCATCGGGAGGGGTTCGGATACGCAGTATTTT
. TRBJ2-1 TRBV6-5 . CASSYWTGNEQFF TGTGCCAGCAGTTACTGGACTGGAAATGAGCAGTTCTTC
. TRBJ2-3 TRBV5-1 TRBD2 CASSVPTSGGVGDTQYF TGCGCCAGCAGCGTACCAACTAGCGGGGGGGTTGGAGATACGCAGTATTTT
. TRBJ2-5 TRBV20-1 TRBD2 CSASRLAGGLGETQYF TGCAGTGCTAGTCGGTTAGCGGGGGGGCTAGGTGAGACCCAGTACTTC
. TRBJ2-5 TRBV2 TRBD2 CASRGGETQYF TGTGCCAGCCGGGGGGGGGAGACCCAGTACTTC
. TRBJ1-5 TRBV6-5 . CASSYSREGQPQHF TGTGCCAGCAGTTACAGCAGGGAAGGCCAGCCCCAGCATTTT
. TRBJ1-4 TRBV7-9 . CASSLQQGISEKLFF TGTGCCAGCAGCTTACAACAGGGAATAAGTGAAAAACTGTTTTTT
once TRBJ2-7 TRBV13 TRBD2 CASSLSTGTNPSESYEQYF TGTGCCAGCAGCTTGAGTACCGGGACTAACCCCTCGGAGTCCTACGAGCAGTACTTC
. TRBJ2-1 TRBV3-1/TRBV3-2 TRBD2 CASSALWTSGSNEQFF TGTGCCAGCAGCGCACTGTGGACTAGCGGGAGCAATGAGCAGTTCTTC
. TRBJ2-7 TRBV5-1 . CASSPDGGAGEQYF TGCGCCAGCAGCCCTGATGGGGGGGCAGGCGAGCAGTACTTC
. TRBJ1-2 TRBV13 TRBD1 CASSSQGAWGYTF TGTGCCAGCAGCTCGCAGGGGGCGTGGGGCTACACCTTC
. TRBJ1-5 TRBV18 . CASSPIQGNQPQHF TGTGCCAGCTCACCAATACAGGGCAATCAGCCCCAGCATTTT
once TRBJ1-2 TRBV3-1/TRBV3-2 . CASSQGEVGYTF TGTGCCAGCAGCCAAGGGGAGGTTGGGTACACCTTC
few TRBJ2-1 TRBV5-6 . CASSSGLSYNEQFF TGTGCCAGCAGTTCCGGACTCTCCTACAATGAGCAGTTCTTC